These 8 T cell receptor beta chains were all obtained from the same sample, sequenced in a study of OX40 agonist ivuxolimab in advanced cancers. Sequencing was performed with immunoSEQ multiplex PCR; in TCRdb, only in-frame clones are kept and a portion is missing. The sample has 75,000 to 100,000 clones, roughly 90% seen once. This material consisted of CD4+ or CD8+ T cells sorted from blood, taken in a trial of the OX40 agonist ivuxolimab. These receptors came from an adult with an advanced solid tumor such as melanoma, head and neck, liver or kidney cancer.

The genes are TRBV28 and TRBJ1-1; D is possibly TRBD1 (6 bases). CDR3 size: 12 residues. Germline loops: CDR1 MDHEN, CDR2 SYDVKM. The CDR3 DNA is TGTGCGGGGGGCAGTGTGAACACTGAAGCTTTCTTT. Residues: CAGGSVNTEAFF.

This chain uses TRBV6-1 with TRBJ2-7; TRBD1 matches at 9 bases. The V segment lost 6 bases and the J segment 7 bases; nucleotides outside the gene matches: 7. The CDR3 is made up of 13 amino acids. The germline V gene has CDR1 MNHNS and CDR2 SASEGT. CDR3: CASRGQGRQEQYF. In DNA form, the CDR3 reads TGTGCCAGCAGGGGACAGGGCAGACAGGAGCAGTACTTC.

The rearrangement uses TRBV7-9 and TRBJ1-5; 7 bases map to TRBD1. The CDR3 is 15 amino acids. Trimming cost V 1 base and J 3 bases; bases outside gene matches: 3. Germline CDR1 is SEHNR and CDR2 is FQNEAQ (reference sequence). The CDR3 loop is CASSLGDSTNQPQHF. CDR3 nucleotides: TGTGCCAGCAGCTTAGGGGACAGTACCAATCAGCCCCAGCATTTT.

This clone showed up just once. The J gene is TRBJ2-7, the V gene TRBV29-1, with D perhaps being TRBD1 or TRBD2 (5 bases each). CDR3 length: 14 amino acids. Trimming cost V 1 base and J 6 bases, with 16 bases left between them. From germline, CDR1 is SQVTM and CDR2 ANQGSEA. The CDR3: CSVEVGTTAGEQYF. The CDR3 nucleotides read TGCAGCGTTGAAGTAGGGACCACGGCCGGCGAGCAGTACTTC.

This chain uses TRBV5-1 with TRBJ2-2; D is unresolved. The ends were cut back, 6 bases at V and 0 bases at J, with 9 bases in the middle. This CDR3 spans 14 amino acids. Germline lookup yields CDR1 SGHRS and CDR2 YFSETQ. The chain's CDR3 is CASNALTNTGELFF. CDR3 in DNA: TGCGCCAGCAACGCCCTCACGAACACCGGGGAGCTGTTTTTT.

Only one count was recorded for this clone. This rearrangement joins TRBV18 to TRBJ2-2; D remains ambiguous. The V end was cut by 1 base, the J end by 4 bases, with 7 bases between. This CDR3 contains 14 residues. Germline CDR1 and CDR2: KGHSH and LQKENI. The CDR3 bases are TGTGCCAGCTCACCACAGGCAACCACCGGGGAGCTGTTTTTT. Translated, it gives CASSPQATTGELFF. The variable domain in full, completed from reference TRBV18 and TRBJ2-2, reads NAGVMQNPRHLVRRRGQEARLRCSPMKGHSHVYWYRQLPEEGLKFMVYLQKENIIDESGMPKERFSAEFPKEGPSILRIQQVVRGDSAAYFCASSPQATTGELFFGEGSRLTVL.

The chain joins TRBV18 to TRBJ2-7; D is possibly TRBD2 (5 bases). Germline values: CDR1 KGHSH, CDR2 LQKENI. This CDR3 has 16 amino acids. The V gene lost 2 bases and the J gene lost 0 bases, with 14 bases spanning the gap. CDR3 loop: CASSPNRLGSSYEQYF. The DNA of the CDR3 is TGTGCCAGCTCACCAAACAGATTAGGGAGCTCCTACGAGCAGTACTTC. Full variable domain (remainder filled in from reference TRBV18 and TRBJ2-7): NAGVMQNPRHLVRRRGQEARLRCSPMKGHSHVYWYRQLPEEGLKFMVYLQKENIIDESGMPKERFSAEFPKEGPSILRIQQVVRGDSAAYFCASSPNRLGSSYEQYFGPGTRLTVT.

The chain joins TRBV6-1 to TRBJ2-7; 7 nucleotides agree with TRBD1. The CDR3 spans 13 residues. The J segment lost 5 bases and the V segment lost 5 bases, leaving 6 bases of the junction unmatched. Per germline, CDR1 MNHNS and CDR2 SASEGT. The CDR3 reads CASSTTGDHEQYF. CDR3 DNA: TGTGCCAGCAGTACTACAGGGGACCACGAGCAGTACTTC.